The rows below give T cell receptor beta chains drawn from one sample of a study of regulatory T cells in long-lasting Graves disease. TCRdb re-called the multiplex PCR reads through MiXCR, storing one row per CDR3 protein. The repertoire holds 400,000 to 500,000 distinct CDR3 sequences, approximately 15% seen once, with about 8.2% in the top ten. This same sample was also taken into another study, of T cells in Graves' hyperthyroidism and ophthalmopathy.

Sequencing was performed on peripheral blood mononuclear cells (PBMCs), taken at new diagnosis, from a patient treated with antithyroid drugs. All receptors derive from a woman in her 40s with Graves disease. Both conserved end residues are part of each CDR3. The order of the fields is D gene, V gene, J gene, clone size, CDR3 DNA, CDR3 protein. The D gene is left open where the match is weak. Not all rows give a size; the values are once, few, many and, for expanded clones, a class.

>-|TRBV11-3|TRBJ1-1|many
TGTGCCAGCAGTCCTGGGCGGGGCTCAGCTTTCTTT
CASSPGRGSAFF
>-|TRBV3-1|TRBJ2-3|many
TGTGCCAGCAGCTTCGCTCAGGTATTCACAGATACGCAGTATTTT
CASSFAQVFTDTQYF
>TRBD1|TRBV13|TRBJ1-1|few
TGTGCCAGCAGGAGCTGGACAGGGATTGAAGCTTTCTTT
CASRSWTGIEAFF
>-|TRBV7-9|TRBJ1-5|-
TGTGCCAGCAGCCCCGACGGTAGTAGCAATCAGCCCCAGCATTTT
CASSPDGSSNQPQHF
>-|TRBV20-1|TRBJ1-1|few
TGCAGTGCTAGAGATTTGGCAGGCAGCACTGAAGCTTTCTTT
CSARDLAGSTEAFF
>-|TRBV19|TRBJ2-5|-
TGTGCCAGTAGTATAATAGGAGACGGCGAGACCCAGTACTTC
CASSIIGDGETQYF
>-|TRBV28|TRBJ1-2|many
TGTGCCAGCCATGAAGGGGAAACGATCTATGGCTACACCTTC
CASHEGETIYGYTF
>-|TRBV6-2/TRBV6-3|TRBJ1-6|-
TGTGCCAGCAGCCGGACAGACAGCTCCTATAATTCACCCCTCCACTTT
CASSRTDSSYNSPLHF
>TRBD2|TRBV10-3|TRBJ2-5|many
TGTGCCATCAGTGTAACAGGGCGGGAGGCCCAAGAGACCCAGTACTTC
CAISVTGREAQETQYF
>TRBD2|TRBV15|TRBJ2-7|many
TGTGCCACCAGCAGAGATTTGGCGGGAGGAGCTGGCGAGCAGTACTTC
CATSRDLAGGAGEQYF
>TRBD2|TRBV5-6|TRBJ2-1|many
TGTGCCAGCAGCCTGGGACTAGCGGGAGGTTGGAATGAGCAGTTCTTC
CASSLGLAGGWNEQFF
>-|TRBV28|TRBJ1-2|-
TGTGCCAGCAGTTTAACTAACAGATTTTATGGCTACACCTTC
CASSLTNRFYGYTF
>TRBD1|TRBV19|TRBJ2-5|-
TGTGCCAGTAGACTCACCCGGACAGGGGGGCCCCAACAGACCCAGTACTTC
CASRLTRTGGPQQTQYF
>TRBD2|TRBV19|TRBJ2-1|-
TGTGCCAGAACCACCGTTGAGCGGGGCTCCTACAATGAGCAGTTCTTC
CARTTVERGSYNEQFF
>TRBD2|TRBV20-1|TRBJ2-1|many
TGCAGTGCTAGAGGAGGAGCGGGGGACTCCAATGAGCAGTTCTTC
CSARGGAGDSNEQFF
>TRBD2|TRBV12-3/TRBV12-4|TRBJ2-7|many
TGTGCCAGCAGTTTAGAAGCCGGGACTAGCGCGCCTTATACCTTC
CASSLEAGTSAPYTF
>TRBD1|TRBV13|TRBJ2-1|few
TGTGCCAGCAGCTTACCAGGGGGCTTCAATGAGCAGTTCTTC
CASSLPGGFNEQFF
>TRBD1|TRBV15|TRBJ2-5|many
TGTGCCACCAGCAGAGATTGGCAGGGGGCTGGGGAGACCCAGTACTTC
CATSRDWQGAGETQYF
>TRBD1|TRBV11-2|TRBJ2-7|many
TGTGCCAGCAGCTCGGGACAGGGAAACGAGCAGTACTTC
CASSSGQGNEQYF